What follows are 32 T cell receptor beta chains derived from one specimen sequenced in a study of OX40 agonist ivuxolimab in advanced cancers. Only in-frame clones appear in the TCRdb table, and some are missing; sequencing was by immunoSEQ multiplex PCR. The sample consists of approximately 7,000 clones, around 75% of them appearing once. The input for sequencing was CD4+ or CD8+ T cells sorted from blood, taken in a trial of the OX40 agonist ivuxolimab. The receptors were sampled from an adult with an advanced solid tumor such as melanoma, head and neck, liver or kidney cancer.

V and J are TRBV6-1 and TRBJ2-7; possibly TRBD1 for D (6 bases). Per the germline V gene, CDR1 is MNHNS and CDR2 is SASEGT. The ends were cut back, 2 bases at V and 2 bases at J, with 10 bases in the middle. This CDR3 region has 14 residues. Here the CDR3 reads CASSEYKGAYEQYF. The CDR3 nucleotides are TGTGCCAGCAGTGAATACAAGGGGGCCTACGAGCAGTACTTC.

This clone was seen just once. The chain has TRBV5-8 and TRBJ1-5, with D possibly matching TRBD1 (5 bases). V shed 5 bases and J shed 0 bases, with 9 bases lying between them. CDR1 SGHTS and CDR2 YDEGEE come from the germline V gene. The CDR3 is made up of 14 amino acids. The CDR3 spells CASSWDGSNQPQHF. DNA of the CDR3: TGTGCCAGCAGTTGGGACGGTAGCAATCAGCCCCAGCATTTT.

The chain joins TRBV4-1 to TRBJ2-1; TRBD2 is a possible D gene (8 bases). The germline V gene has CDR1 MGHRA and CDR2 YSYEKL. V gave up 4 bases and J gave up 8 bases, with 24 bases separating them. The CDR3 spans 17 residues. The CDR3 DNA reads as TGCGCCAGCAGCCCAGCCCCCCTTCCGGGAGGGGGCGATGAGCAGTTCTTC. Its protein is CASSPAPLPGGGDEQFF.

The chain links TRBV27 to TRBJ2-7; TRBD2 aligns across 10 bases. Germline V lookup: CDR1 MNHEY, CDR2 SMNVEV (reference sequence). After removal of 7 bases from V and 7 bases from J, the junction contained 16 bases not matched to a gene. The CDR3 is made up of 16 amino acids. The CDR3: CASKPGTSVVLEEQYF. In DNA, the CDR3 is TGTGCCAGCAAGCCTGGGACTAGCGTGGTACTTGAGGAGCAGTACTTC.

This chain uses TRBV7-9 with TRBJ2-1, with D hard to call. The CDR3 consists of 12 residues. V dropped 3 bases and J dropped 4 bases, with 4 bases sitting between them. Germline V gene lookup returns CDR1 SEHNR and CDR2 FQNEAQ (reference sequence). CDR3 DNA sequence: TGTGCCAGCAGCTTGGGTTACAATGAGCAGTTCTTC. It yields the protein CASSLGYNEQFF.

This CDR3 is CASGPGHGGGELFF. Written as DNA, the CDR3 is TGTGCCAGCGGACCGGGACACGGCGGCGGGGAGCTGTTTTTT. This chain uses TRBV27 with TRBJ2-2; maybe TRBD1 (6 bases). Germline values: CDR1 MNHEY, CDR2 SMNVEV (reference sequence). V lost 8 bases and J lost 7, with 17 bases in between. The CDR3 length is 14 residues.

J is TRBJ2-1 and V is TRBV5-6, with no clear D. Germline V gene lookup returns CDR1 SGHDT and CDR2 YYEEEE. Trimming took off 0 bases at V and 9 bases at J, with 10 bases between the two ends. The CDR3 loop spans 13 amino acids. The CDR3 DNA is TGTGCCAGCAGCTTGGCCCATCGCGCTGAGCAGTTCTTC. It codes for CASSLAHRAEQFF.

The chain joins TRBV29-1 to TRBJ2-1; D ambiguous. The CDR3 is made up of 14 amino acids. Trimming removed 2 bases from V and 13 bases from J, with 21 bases in between. Germline V gene sequence: CDR1 SQVTM, CDR2 ANQGSEA. CDR3 loop: CSVELALNIPQQFF. CDR3 nucleotide sequence: TGCAGCGTTGAATTGGCCCTTAACATCCCACAACAGTTCTTC.

This clone was detected only once. The J gene is TRBJ2-6, the V gene TRBV6-1; D gene unclear. V was trimmed by 4 bases and J by 5 bases, leaving 18 bases between them. Germline V gene lookup returns CDR1 MNHNS and CDR2 SASEGT. The CDR3 has 17 residues. Here the CDR3 DNA reads TGTGCCAGCAGTGTTTTCCCGGAACAAAGTCGGGCCAACGTCCTGACTTTC. Protein product: CASSVFPEQSRANVLTF.

J is TRBJ2-7 and V is TRBV9; TRBD2 aligns across 10 bases. The CDR3 contains 14 residues. Germline V lookup: CDR1 SGDLS, CDR2 YYNGEE. V shed 7 bases and J 4 bases; nucleotides not matched to a gene: 8. The CDR3 region is CASGPSGSWYEQYF. CDR3 sequence (DNA): TGTGCCAGCGGTCCTAGCGGGAGTTGGTACGAGCAGTACTTC.

The chain recombines TRBV2 with TRBJ2-2; no firm D call. Trimming took off 7 bases at V and 0 bases at J, with 12 bases between the two ends. Germline values: CDR1 SNHLY, CDR2 FYNNEI. The CDR3 consists of 15 residues. The CDR3 DNA is TGTGCCAGCATTAAGACACCCTCGAACACCGGGGAGCTGTTTTTT. This sequence encodes CASIKTPSNTGELFF.

This clone was detected only a few times. The chain has TRBV19 and TRBJ2-1; D not resolved. Germline V CDR1 and CDR2: LNHDA, SQIVND (reference sequence). Trimming removed 4 bases from V and 2 bases from J, with 0 bases in between. The CDR3 is 11 amino acids. Here the CDR3 reads CASSTYNEQFF. In nucleotides, the CDR3 is TGTGCCAGTAGTACCTACAATGAGCAGTTCTTC.

This rearrangement joins TRBV9 to TRBJ1-5; 8 bases fit TRBD1. CDR3 size: 13 residues. V lost 3 bases, J lost 6 bases, and 2 bases stayed unmatched. The germline V gene encodes CDR1 SGDLS and CDR2 YYNGEE. The CDR3: CASSATGAQPQHF. The CDR3 coding sequence is TGTGCCAGCAGCGCGACAGGGGCTCAGCCCCAGCATTTT.

The chain recombines TRBV7-6 with TRBJ2-1, with 7 bases identical to TRBD2. V dropped 5 bases and J dropped 7; count of bases not matched to a gene: 11. This CDR3 has 15 residues. Germline V gives CDR1 SGHVS, CDR2 FNYEAQ. CDR3 region: CASSRLAGLGNEQFF. CDR3 nucleotide sequence: TGTGCCAGCAGCCGACTAGCCGGGCTCGGGAATGAGCAGTTCTTC.

The chain recombines TRBV5-8 with TRBJ1-2, with TRBD1 as a possible D gene (5 bases). The CDR3 runs 15 residues. Germline lookup yields CDR1 SGHTS and CDR2 YDEGEE. V gave up 5 bases and J gave up 2 bases, with 16 bases separating them. The CDR3 region is CASREKGHPNYGYTF. In nucleotides, the CDR3 is TGTGCCAGCAGGGAAAAGGGGCACCCAAACTATGGCTACACCTTC.

CDR3 protein: CASSLSRGGQGSYEQYF. CDR3 in DNA: TGTGCCAGCAGCTTAAGCCGGGGGGGACAGGGTTCCTACGAGCAGTACTTC. The chain uses TRBV11-2 and TRBJ2-7; TRBD1 is a possible D gene (9 bases). V lost 2 bases, J lost 1 base, and 18 bases lay in between. Per the germline V gene, CDR1 is SGHAT and CDR2 is FQNNGV. The CDR3 has 17 residues.

The rearrangement uses TRBV7-6 and TRBJ1-4; TRBD1 matches 10 bases. With 5 bases clipped from V and 14 bases from J, the junction kept 14 bases outside the gene matches. This CDR3 spans 15 amino acids. Germline CDR1 reads SGHVS; CDR2 reads FNYEAQ. CDR3 sequence (DNA): TGTGCCAGCAGCATTTACGCCGGGACAGGGGCGAGTCTGTTTTTT. This translates into CASSIYAGTGASLFF.

The genes are TRBV28 and TRBJ2-5; TRBD1 matches at 7 bases. CDR3 length: 15 amino acids. Germline CDR1 MDHEN, CDR2 SYDVKM. The trim removed 5 bases at V and 5 bases at J, leaving 11 bases unmatched. The CDR3 DNA is TGTGCCAGCAGTCTTACCCATCTCAGGGGGGAGACCCAGTACTTC. Its protein product is CASSLTHLRGETQYF.

CDR3 in DNA: TGTGCCAGCAGGAAGGACAGGGCGGTTGGTGGCTACACCTTC. Protein sequence: CASRKDRAVGGYTF. The chain recombines TRBV6-5 with TRBJ1-2; 8 bases fit TRBD1. The CDR3 sequence is 14 residues long. V shed 6 bases and J 7 bases; nucleotides not matched to a gene: 10. The V gene's germline CDR1 is MNHEY and CDR2 SVGAGI.

This clone has just a few counts. V usage is TRBV27 and J usage is TRBJ2-7; possible D gene TRBD1, 6 bases. With 3 bases removed from V and 5 bases from J, the gap between germline ends came to 11 bases. CDR3 length: 13 amino acids. In germline, CDR1 is MNHEY, CDR2 SMNVEV (reference sequence). CDR3 DNA sequence: TGTGCCAGCAGTTTTCACAGGGAGCACGAGCAGTACTTC. The encoded protein is CASSFHREHEQYF.

The chain couples TRBV2 to TRBJ2-7, with 11 bases fitting TRBD2. The length of the CDR3 is 16 residues. V shed 1 base and J 2 bases; nucleotides not matched to a gene: 4. The V gene's germline CDR1 is SNHLY and CDR2 FYNNEI. The CDR3 region is CASSEELAGVPYEQYF. CDR3 bases: TGTGCCAGCAGTGAAGAACTAGCGGGAGTGCCCTACGAGCAGTACTTC. The full variable domain, with the rest looked up from reference TRBV2 and TRBJ2-7, is EPEVTQTPSHQVTQMGQEVILRCVPISNHLYFYWYRQILGQKVEFLVSFYNNEISEKSEIFDDQFSVERPDGSNFTLKIRSTKLEDSAMYFCASSEELAGVPYEQYFGPGTRLTVT.

The rearrangement links TRBV7-9 to TRBJ2-1, with TRBD2 matching over 7 bases. V lost 2 bases to trimming and J lost 8 bases; unmatched junction nucleotides: 12. The CDR3 length is 16 residues. Germline lookup yields CDR1 SEHNR and CDR2 FQNEAQ (reference sequence). CDR3 nucleotide sequence: TGTGCCAGCAGCTTAAGACCGGGAGGAGTTGAGGATGAGCAGTTCTTC. It codes for CASSLRPGGVEDEQFF.

This clone has only a few counts. The gene calls are TRBV4-3 and TRBJ2-7; 8 nucleotides line up with TRBD1. J gave up 0 bases and V 2 bases, and 6 bases lay outside the gene matches. The CDR3 has 16 residues. Germline V gene lookup returns CDR1 LGHNA and CDR2 YSLEER. CDR3 DNA sequence: TGCGCCAGCAGCCAAACAGCCGGGACAGGCTCCTACGAGCAGTACTTC. Translation: CASSQTAGTGSYEQYF.

V usage is TRBV27 and J usage is TRBJ2-4; maybe TRBD1 (5 bases). Germline CDR1 and CDR2: MNHEY and SMNVEV (reference sequence). The ends were cut back, 2 bases at V and 3 bases at J, with 11 bases in the middle. The CDR3 consists of 15 residues. The CDR3 region has the DNA TGTGCCAGCAGTTTAAAGGGGTTCGGCAAAAACATTCAGTACTTC. This translates into CASSLKGFGKNIQYF.

This clone appeared a few times. The chain combines TRBV4-1 with TRBJ2-7; TRBD1 agrees at 7 bases. J gave up 2 bases and V 0 bases, and 4 bases lay outside the gene matches. Germline V gene lookup returns CDR1 MGHRA and CDR2 YSYEKL. CDR3 length equals 15 residues. This chain's CDR3 is CASSQDPGTAYEQYF. DNA of the CDR3: TGCGCCAGCAGCCAAGATCCCGGGACAGCCTACGAGCAGTACTTC.

This rearrangement joins TRBV9 to TRBJ1-4, with D perhaps matching TRBD1 (6 bases). Deletions cut 0 bases from V and 5 bases from J, with 14 bases between. The length of the CDR3 is 16 residues. CDR1 and CDR2 (germline): SGDLS, YYNGEE. The CDR3 DNA follows: TGTGCCAGCAGCGTAGGAGGGGGGGGCTGGAATGAAAAACTGTTTTTT. Amino acids: CASSVGGGGWNEKLFF.

In this sample, this clone turned up once. Relative to the germline gene, one junction end is altered; a read error may explain this. This chain joins TRBV4-1 and TRBJ1-6, with 7 positions matching TRBD1. Germline values: CDR1 MGHRA, CDR2 YSYEKL. The length of the CDR3 is 17 residues. The CDR3 reads CVSSQDSGTVYNSPLHF. The CDR3 DNA is TGCGTCAGCAGCCAAGATTCGGGGACAGTCTATAATTCACCCCTCCACTTT.

The chain has TRBV6-5 and TRBJ2-3; D call uncertain. The V gene lost 6 bases and the J gene lost 6 bases, with 19 bases spanning the gap. CDR1 MNHEY and CDR2 SVGAGI come from the germline V gene. This CDR3 is built from 15 residues. The CDR3 coding sequence is TGTGCCAGCAGCACGGAACCGGGTCTCGCGGATACGCAGTATTTT. Protein sequence: CASSTEPGLADTQYF.

The CDR3 bases are TGTGCCAGCAGTTTATCAGTCAGCTTTAACTATGGCTACACCTTC. Translating gives CASSLSVSFNYGYTF. The chain has TRBV27 and TRBJ1-2; no reliable D call. Germline lookup yields CDR1 MNHEY and CDR2 SMNVEV (reference sequence). The CDR3 is 15 amino acids. Trimming removed 0 bases at V and 1 base at J, with 9 bases between.

This rearrangement joins TRBV5-1 to TRBJ2-7; the match to TRBD2 covers 12 bases. In germline, CDR1 is SGHRS, CDR2 YFSETQ. The CDR3 extends over 15 amino acids. V shed 4 bases, J shed 2 bases, and the junction held 4 bases outside the gene matches. The chain's CDR3 is CASSPTSGSAYEQYF. The CDR3 region has the DNA TGCGCCAGCAGCCCGACTAGCGGGAGTGCCTACGAGCAGTACTTC.

The rearrangement uses TRBV6-6 and TRBJ1-2; D gene unclear. V was pared by 0 bases and J by 8 bases, with 4 bases between. This CDR3 is 11 amino acids long. The germline gives CDR1 MNHNY, CDR2 SVGAGI (reference sequence). CDR3 region: CASSYSDGYTF. Written as DNA, the CDR3 is TGTGCCAGCAGTTACTCAGACGGCTACACCTTC.

This chain links TRBV10-1 with TRBJ2-2, with no clear D. The CDR3 is made up of 15 amino acids. Trimming took off 3 bases at V and 3 bases at J, with 11 bases between the two ends. Germline CDR1 and CDR2: WNHNN and SYGVQD (reference sequence). The CDR3 DNA reads as TGCGCCAGCAGTGAAAGGGAATCTCACACCGGGGAGCTGTTTTTT. Amino acids: CASSERESHTGELFF.